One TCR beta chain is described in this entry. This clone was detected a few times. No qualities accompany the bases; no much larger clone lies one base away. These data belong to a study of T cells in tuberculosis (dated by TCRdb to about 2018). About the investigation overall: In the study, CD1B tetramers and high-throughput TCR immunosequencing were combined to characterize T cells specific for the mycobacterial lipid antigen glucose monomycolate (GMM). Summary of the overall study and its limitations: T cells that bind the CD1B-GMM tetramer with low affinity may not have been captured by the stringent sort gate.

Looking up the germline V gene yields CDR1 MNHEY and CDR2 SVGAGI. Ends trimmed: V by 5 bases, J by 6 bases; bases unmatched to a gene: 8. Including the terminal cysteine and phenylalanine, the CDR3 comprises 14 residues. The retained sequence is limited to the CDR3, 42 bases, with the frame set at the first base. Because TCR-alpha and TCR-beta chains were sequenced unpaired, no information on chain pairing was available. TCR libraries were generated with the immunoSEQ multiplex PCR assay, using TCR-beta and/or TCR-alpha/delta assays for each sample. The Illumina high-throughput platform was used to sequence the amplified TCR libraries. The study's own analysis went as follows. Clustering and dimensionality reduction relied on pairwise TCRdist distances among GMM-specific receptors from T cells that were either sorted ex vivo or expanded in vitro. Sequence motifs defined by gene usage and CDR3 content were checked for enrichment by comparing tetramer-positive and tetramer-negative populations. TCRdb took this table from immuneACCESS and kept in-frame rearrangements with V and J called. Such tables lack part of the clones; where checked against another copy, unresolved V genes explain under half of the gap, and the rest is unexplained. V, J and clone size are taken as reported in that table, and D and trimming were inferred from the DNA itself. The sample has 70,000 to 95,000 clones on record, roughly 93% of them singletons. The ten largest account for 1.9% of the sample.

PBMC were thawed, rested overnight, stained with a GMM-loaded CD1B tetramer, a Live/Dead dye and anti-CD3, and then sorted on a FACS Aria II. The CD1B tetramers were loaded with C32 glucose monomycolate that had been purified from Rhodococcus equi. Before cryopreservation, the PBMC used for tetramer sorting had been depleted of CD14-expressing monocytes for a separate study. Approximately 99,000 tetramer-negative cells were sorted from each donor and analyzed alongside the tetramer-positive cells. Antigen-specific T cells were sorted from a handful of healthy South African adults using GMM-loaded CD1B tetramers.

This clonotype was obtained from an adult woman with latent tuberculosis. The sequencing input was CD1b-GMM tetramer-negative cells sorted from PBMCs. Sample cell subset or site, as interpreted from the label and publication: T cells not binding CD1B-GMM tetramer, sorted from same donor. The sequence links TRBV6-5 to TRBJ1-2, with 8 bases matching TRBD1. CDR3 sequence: CASSEGPGQDGYTF. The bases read TGTGCCAGCAGTGAAGGACCGGGACAGGATGGCTACACCTTC.